This TCR beta chain came from a study of long-term antiretroviral therapy in people with HIV. The CDR3 length is 13 residues. Germline-derived CDR1 and CDR2 are MNHNS and SASEGT. V lost 1 base to trimming and J lost 1 base, with 4 bases between them. Each donor provided at least one pre-ART PBMC sample and at least two post-ART PBMC samples. This was the immunoSEQ v3.0 assay at survey level. Here immunoSEQ multiplex PCR was the method, and the copy in TCRdb shows in-frame clones only, minus some. The repertoire includes 25,000 to 30,000 clones, more than 75% of them detected once, and over 3.5% sits in the top ten. As concerns this clone: Its antigen is undetermined.

Findings of the study overall: Repertoires looked antigen-experienced, with only a slight naive shift after ART. Diversity rose after ART but stayed below transplant donor controls.

This chain uses TRBV6-1 with TRBJ1-1; D is uncertain. The material was unsorted PBMCs, obtained 0.5 years after starting antiretroviral therapy. This receptor was identified in a woman between 18 and 29 years old with HIV. For the CDR3, the DNA is TGTGCCAGCAGTGAAGGAGAGAACACTGAAGCTTTCTTT. Translated: CASSEGENTEAFF.